One and the same sample provided the 11 T cell receptor beta chains below, sequenced in a study of Tregs in tolerant kidney transplant recipients. TCRdb's copy holds only in-frame clones and misses some; the assay was immunoSEQ multiplex PCR. Here the sample spans under 300,000 clones, roughly four fifths being singletons. Sequences were obtained from CD4+ T cells from blood. The origin of the receptors is a human donor in good health.

The J gene is TRBJ1-5, the V gene TRBV7-2; 9 positions agree with TRBD1. Trimming cost V 1 base and J 6 bases; bases outside gene matches: 4. Germline lookup yields CDR1 SGHTA and CDR2 FQGNSA. The CDR3 contains 15 residues. The CDR3 region has the DNA TGTGCCAGCAGCTTAGGGGACAGGGAGGGTCAGCCCCAGCATTTT. This encodes CASSLGDREGQPQHF. Based on the CDR3 plus reference TRBV7-2 and TRBJ1-5, the full variable domain is GAGVSQSPSNKVTEKGKDVELRCDPISGHTALYWYRQSLGQGLEFLIYFQGNSAPDKSGLPSDRFSAERTGGSVSTLTIQRTQQEDSAVYLCASSLGDREGQPQHFGDGTRLSIL.

This clone was recorded only once. The V and J genes are TRBV6-5 and TRBJ2-3; D remains ambiguous. The CDR3 has 14 amino acids. Looked up from germline, CDR1 is MNHEY and CDR2 is SVGAGI. Trimming cost V 7 bases and J 4 bases, with 15 bases left between them. CDR3 sequence (DNA): TGTGCCAGCATCCCTGTTGTGGGGTCAGATACGCAGTATTTT. Translation: CASIPVVGSDTQYF.

The table lists this clone with a count of one. This chain joins TRBV5-1 and TRBJ2-6, with D unresolved. Trimming removed 2 bases from V and 4 bases from J, with 4 bases in between. The germline V gene has CDR1 SGHRS and CDR2 YFSETQ. This CDR3 contains 13 residues. The DNA for the CDR3 is TGCGCCAGCAGCTTTAAAGGGGCCAACGTCCTGACTTTC. Protein sequence: CASSFKGANVLTF.

J is TRBJ2-1 and V is TRBV6-1; TRBD1 is a possible D gene (5 bases). Trimming cost V 3 bases and J 7 bases, with 13 bases left between them. The CDR3 length is 14 residues. Germline CDR1 and CDR2: MNHNS and SASEGT. DNA of the CDR3: TGTGCCAGCAGTGAGGACAAGGTTAAGAATGAGCAGTTCTTC. This gives the protein CASSEDKVKNEQFF.

The chain has TRBV5-6 and TRBJ1-1; maybe TRBD1 (5 bases). This CDR3 is built from 14 residues. The germline V and J ends were trimmed by 5 bases and 1 base, with 12 bases remaining between them. The germline V gene encodes CDR1 SGHDT and CDR2 YYEEEE. For the CDR3, the DNA is TGTGCCAGCAGGAGGCCCGGGGCGAACACTGAAGCTTTCTTT. Translating gives CASRRPGANTEAFF.

The CDR3 region is CATSSRLNRGRKGEQFF. CDR3 coding DNA: TGTGCCACCAGCAGCAGGTTAAACAGGGGGCGGAAGGGTGAGCAGTTCTTC. This chain joins TRBV15 and TRBJ2-1; TRBD1 matches at 9 bases. V lost 3 bases, J lost 9 bases, and 15 bases stayed unmatched. This CDR3 is built from 17 residues. Germline CDR1 reads LNHNV; CDR2 reads YYDKDF (reference sequence).

V usage is TRBV11-3 and J usage is TRBJ1-2; maybe TRBD1 (6 bases). The CDR3 is made up of 17 amino acids. The V gene lost 1 base and the J gene lost 3 bases, with 18 bases spanning the gap. CDR1 is SGHNT, CDR2 YENEEA, per germline. The CDR3 nucleotides read TGTGCCAGCAGCTTAGGCCGGGACACCACCCTCTACTATGGCTACACCTTC. Amino acid sequence: CASSLGRDTTLYYGYTF.

This sequence joins TRBV15 and TRBJ1-5; 7 positions match TRBD1. V dropped 9 bases and J dropped 0; count of bases not matched to a gene: 8. Germline CDR1 and CDR2: LNHNV and YYDKDF (reference sequence). The length of the CDR3 is 15 residues. As DNA, the CDR3 is TGTGCCACGGGCCGGACAGGTAATAGCAATCAGCCCCAGCATTTT. Protein sequence: CATGRTGNSNQPQHF.

This chain connects TRBV10-1 to TRBJ2-7, with D perhaps given as TRBD1 or TRBD2 (5 bases each). This CDR3 region has 15 residues. Trimming took 4 bases from V and 3 from J, leaving 16 bases between them. Germline CDR1 is WNHNN and CDR2 is SYGVQD (reference sequence). The CDR3 sequence: CASSGSSGTDYEQYF. The CDR3 DNA reads as TGCGCCAGCAGTGGATCAAGTGGGACGGACTACGAGCAGTACTTC.

This chain links TRBV18 with TRBJ2-1; 9 positions agree with TRBD2. Germline V CDR1 and CDR2: KGHSH, LQKENI. Trimming at V came to 4 bases and at J to 3 bases, leaving 4 bases not matched to a gene. This CDR3 comprises 15 residues. CDR3 in amino acids: CASSQSGGIYNEQFF. CDR3 nucleotide sequence: TGTGCCAGCTCACAGAGCGGGGGGATCTACAATGAGCAGTTCTTC.

The V call is TRBV5-1, the J call TRBJ1-1; 9 bases are a match to TRBD1. Germline V lookup: CDR1 SGHRS, CDR2 YFSETQ. The CDR3 runs to 16 residues. The junction had 10 bases not matched to a gene; V was cut back by 0 bases and J by 7 bases. CDR3: CASSLEGSGTGSEAFF. The CDR3 coding sequence is TGCGCCAGCAGCTTGGAAGGTTCCGGGACAGGGAGTGAAGCTTTCTTT.